The 6 T cell receptor beta chains reported below all come from one sample, sequenced in a study. TCRdb redid the calling of the 5' RACE reads with MiXCR, one entry per CDR3 protein. The sample records over 50,000 distinct CDR3 sequences, 24% being singletons. Specimen: tumor-infiltrating naive CD4+ T cells sorted from the breast tumor. Subset in this sample: naive CD4+ T cells, CD4+CD45RA+CD25-. These receptors all stem from a female donor with breast cancer.

The chain is built from TRBV15 and TRBJ1-2; no definite D call. Between the trimmed V and J ends, which lost 0 bases and 3 bases, there was a span of 2 bases. Germline V gene sequence: CDR1 LNHNV, CDR2 YYDKDF (reference sequence). The CDR3 extends over 12 amino acids. CDR3: CATSREDYGYTF. The CDR3 bases are TGTGCCACCAGCAGAGAAGACTATGGCTACACCTTC.

The sample holds many counts of this clonotype. V is TRBV5-1 and J is TRBJ2-3, with 7 bases aligning to TRBD2. The trim removed 5 bases at V and 4 bases at J, leaving 4 bases unmatched. CDR3 length: 13 amino acids. CDR1 and CDR2 from the germline V gene are SGHRS and YFSETQ. The CDR3 loop reads CASSWEGSDTQYF. The CDR3 region has the DNA TGCGCCAGCAGTTGGGAGGGATCAGATACGCAGTATTTT.

This clonotype was recorded a few times. The V gene is TRBV20-1, the J gene TRBJ2-1, with 11 bases matching TRBD2. Germline V gene data show CDR1 as DFQATT and CDR2 as SNEGSKA (reference sequence). The CDR3 consists of 17 residues. Trimming cost V 4 bases and J 6 bases; bases outside gene matches: 14. The CDR3, as DNA: TGCAGTGCTATAGAACGAACTAGCGGGAGTATCAGCAATGAGCAGTTCTTC. Its translation: CSAIERTSGSISNEQFF.

This chain links TRBV12-3 or TRBV12-4 with TRBJ1-1; no clear D. The CDR3 runs 18 residues. With 5 bases removed from V and 4 bases from J, the gap between germline ends came to 26 bases. The CDR3 coding sequence is TGTGCCAGCAGTGTCGGGGAAGGAGGACTTTTCAGAAGCACTGAAGCTTTCTTT. It codes for CASSVGEGGLFRSTEAFF.

This clonotype showed up just a few times. The chain uses TRBV7-6 and TRBJ2-1, with D unclear. This CDR3 is 14 amino acids long. The V end lost 0 bases, the J end lost 8 bases, and 11 bases lay between the germline ends. Germline-derived CDR1 and CDR2 are SGHVS and FNYEAQ. The CDR3 reads CASSLANLGDEQFF. DNA of the CDR3: TGTGCCAGCAGCTTAGCCAACCTGGGTGATGAGCAGTTCTTC. The full variable domain, in which reference TRBV7-6 and TRBJ2-1 provide the parts outside the CDR3, is GAGVSQSPRYKVTKRGQDVALRCDPISGHVSLYWYRQALGQGPEFLTYFNYEAQQDKSGLPNDRFSAERPEGSISTLTIQRTEQRDSAMYRCASSLANLGDEQFFGPGTRLTVL.

The chain combines TRBV7-2 with TRBJ1-1; no reliable D call. Germline CDR1 SGHTA, CDR2 FQGNSA. Trimming took off 5 bases at V and 0 bases at J, with 7 bases between the two ends. The CDR3 spans 13 residues. The CDR3 nucleotides are TGTGCCAGCAGCCCCGGCATGAACACTGAAGCTTTCTTT. It specifies CASSPGMNTEAFF.